This is a list of T cell receptor beta chains from one sample in a study of cytomegalovirus exposure and HLA in healthy donors. Repertoires were generated with immunoSEQ multiplex PCR, while TCRdb's copy carries only in-frame clones and drops some. This table holds over 85,000 clones, approximately 82% found once. The sample taken for sequencing was PBMCs. The receptors come from a man younger than 40 in good health and CMV-seropositive. The CDR3 runs from the conserved cysteine through the conserved F or W. Each record gives: J gene, clone size, V gene, D gene, CDR3 DNA, CDR3 protein. D genes are given only for firm matches. Clone size is given for some rows only: seen once, a few or many times, or a class if the clone is expanded.

j_gene: TRBJ1-4
abundance: once
v_gene: TRBV6-5
d_gene: NA
CDR3nt: TGTGCCAGCAACTTATGGACACTGGGTGAAAAACTGTTTTTT
CDR3aa: CASNLWTLGEKLFF

j_gene: TRBJ2-7
abundance: NA
v_gene: TRBV2
d_gene: NA
CDR3nt: TGTGCCAGCAGCGCGACCTACGAGCAGTACTTC
CDR3aa: CASSATYEQYF

j_gene: TRBJ1-5
abundance: NA
v_gene: TRBV10-3
d_gene: TRBD1
CDR3nt: TGTGCCATCTCACAGGGGGCAGAAACCGGTCAGCCCCAGCATTTT
CDR3aa: CAISQGAETGQPQHF

j_gene: TRBJ1-1
abundance: NA
v_gene: TRBV4-3
d_gene: NA
CDR3nt: TGCGCCAGCAGCCGAGTCCTCAGGGAGGTGGCTGAAGCTTTCTTT
CDR3aa: CASSRVLREVAEAFF

j_gene: TRBJ2-7
abundance: NA
v_gene: TRBV9
d_gene: TRBD1
CDR3nt: TGTGCCAGCAGCGAGGCGGGACAGGGGGGACTCGAGCAGTACTTC
CDR3aa: CASSEAGQGGLEQYF

j_gene: TRBJ1-4
abundance: NA
v_gene: TRBV7-9
d_gene: NA
CDR3nt: TGTGCCAGCAGCCCACTGACAGCGTACGAAAAACTGTTTTTT
CDR3aa: CASSPLTAYEKLFF

j_gene: TRBJ2-3
abundance: NA
v_gene: TRBV4-2
d_gene: NA
CDR3nt: TGTGCCAGCAGCCAAGATGGAAGCGGGAGCACAGATACGCAGTATTTT
CDR3aa: CASSQDGSGSTDTQYF

j_gene: TRBJ2-5
abundance: NA
v_gene: TRBV28
d_gene: NA
CDR3nt: TGTGCCAGCAGTTTACAGATTTGGGAGACCCAGTACTTC
CDR3aa: CASSLQIWETQYF

j_gene: TRBJ2-7
abundance: NA
v_gene: TRBV5-1
d_gene: NA
CDR3nt: TGCGCCAGCAGCTTGCTAACAGGAGGGACCGACGAGCAGTACTTC
CDR3aa: CASSLLTGGTDEQYF

j_gene: TRBJ1-1
abundance: NA
v_gene: TRBV14
d_gene: NA
CDR3nt: TGTGCCAGCAGTCCTGCGGGACGCCTACAAGCTTTCTTT
CDR3aa: CASSPAGRLQAFF

j_gene: TRBJ1-1
abundance: NA
v_gene: TRBV4-3
d_gene: TRBD1
CDR3nt: TGCGCCAGCAGCCAAGATATCGGACAGGACAGTGAAGCTTTCTTT
CDR3aa: CASSQDIGQDSEAFF

j_gene: TRBJ2-1
abundance: NA
v_gene: TRBV5-4
d_gene: TRBD2
CDR3nt: TGTGCCAGCAGCCCCGGGACTAGCGGGGGAAAAAATGAGCAGTTCTTC
CDR3aa: CASSPGTSGGKNEQFF

j_gene: TRBJ2-2
abundance: NA
v_gene: TRBV7-9
d_gene: TRBD2
CDR3nt: TGTGCCAGCATTCGGCGGGGGGGCCTTATCGGGAACACCGGGGAGCTGTTTTTT
CDR3aa: CASIRRGGLIGNTGELFF

j_gene: TRBJ2-3
abundance: NA
v_gene: TRBV4-2
d_gene: TRBD1
CDR3nt: TGTGCCAGCAGCCAAGAGATAGGGGGCACGAGCACAGATACGCAGTATTTT
CDR3aa: CASSQEIGGTSTDTQYF

j_gene: TRBJ2-1
abundance: NA
v_gene: TRBV27
d_gene: NA
CDR3nt: TGTGCCAGCAGTTTATCCAACACCTACAATGAGCAGTTCTTC
CDR3aa: CASSLSNTYNEQFF

j_gene: TRBJ2-5
abundance: NA
v_gene: TRBV7-2
d_gene: NA
CDR3nt: TGTGCCAGCAGCCCGCGAGCCCTGACATTCCAAGAGACCCAGTACTTC
CDR3aa: CASSPRALTFQETQYF

j_gene: TRBJ1-2
abundance: NA
v_gene: TRBV27
d_gene: TRBD1
CDR3nt: TGTGCCAGCAGTGTAACAGGGGGCCCTTACTATGGCTACACCTTC
CDR3aa: CASSVTGGPYYGYTF

j_gene: TRBJ2-7
abundance: NA
v_gene: TRBV30
d_gene: TRBD1
CDR3nt: TGTGCCTGTAACAGGGGTCAAGGGTACGAGCAGTACTTC
CDR3aa: CACNRGQGYEQYF

j_gene: TRBJ2-5
abundance: once
v_gene: TRBV11-2
d_gene: NA
CDR3nt: TGTGCCAGCAGCTTAGCTAGGGAGACAGAGACCCAGTACTTC
CDR3aa: CASSLARETETQYF

j_gene: TRBJ2-1
abundance: NA
v_gene: TRBV5-3
d_gene: TRBD2
CDR3nt: TGTGCCAGAAGCCCCGAGCGGGGGGTCTCCTACAATGAGCAGTTCTTC
CDR3aa: CARSPERGVSYNEQFF

j_gene: TRBJ2-3
abundance: few
v_gene: TRBV7-3
d_gene: TRBD1
CDR3nt: TGTGCCAGCAGCCCACAGGGGGCCGCCACAGATACGCAGTATTTT
CDR3aa: CASSPQGAATDTQYF

j_gene: TRBJ1-6
abundance: NA
v_gene: TRBV6-5
d_gene: TRBD1
CDR3nt: TGTGCCAGCAGTTACGACAGGGTCGCCTATAATTCACCCCTCCACTTT
CDR3aa: CASSYDRVAYNSPLHF

j_gene: TRBJ2-3
abundance: once
v_gene: TRBV5-4
d_gene: TRBD2
CDR3nt: TGTGCCAGCAACACCGGGGGGGGGCCGAGCACAGATACGCAGTATTTT
CDR3aa: CASNTGGGPSTDTQYF

j_gene: TRBJ2-2
abundance: NA
v_gene: TRBV9
d_gene: TRBD2
CDR3nt: TGTGCCAGCAGGGGGGGGGATTTTAACACCGGGGAGCTGTTTTTT
CDR3aa: CASRGGDFNTGELFF

j_gene: TRBJ1-1
abundance: NA
v_gene: TRBV30
d_gene: NA
CDR3nt: TGTGCCTGGGGCGGAGGAGCTGAAGCTTTCTTT
CDR3aa: CAWGGGAEAFF

j_gene: TRBJ1-4
abundance: few
v_gene: TRBV18
d_gene: NA
CDR3nt: TGTGCCAGCTCACCACTAGCATTGAATGAAAAACTGTTTTTT
CDR3aa: CASSPLALNEKLFF

j_gene: TRBJ2-1
abundance: NA
v_gene: TRBV6-5
d_gene: NA
CDR3nt: TGTGCCAGCAGTTCCAGTCCGGGGTGGTTCAATGAGCAGTTCTTC
CDR3aa: CASSSSPGWFNEQFF

j_gene: TRBJ1-6
abundance: NA
v_gene: TRBV5-6
d_gene: NA
CDR3nt: TGTGCCAGCAGCTTGGTTGACAGCCGAAATTCACCCCTCCACTTT
CDR3aa: CASSLVDSRNSPLHF

j_gene: TRBJ2-7
abundance: NA
v_gene: TRBV6-5
d_gene: TRBD1
CDR3nt: TGTGCCAGCAGTTACGGGACAGGGGGCTCCGAGCAGTACTTC
CDR3aa: CASSYGTGGSEQYF

j_gene: TRBJ1-5
abundance: NA
v_gene: TRBV6-1
d_gene: NA
CDR3nt: TGTGCCAGCAGTGAAACAGGTGGTCATCAGCCCCAGCATTTT
CDR3aa: CASSETGGHQPQHF

j_gene: TRBJ1-4
abundance: NA
v_gene: TRBV7-6
d_gene: TRBD1
CDR3nt: TGTGCCAGCAGCCCCATTACGACAGGGTTTGGTGAAAAACTGTTTTTT
CDR3aa: CASSPITTGFGEKLFF

j_gene: TRBJ1-3
abundance: NA
v_gene: TRBV7-9
d_gene: NA
CDR3nt: TGTGCCAGCAGCTTAGGCCAGGGCGTCGGAAACACCATATATTTT
CDR3aa: CASSLGQGVGNTIYF

j_gene: TRBJ1-1
abundance: NA
v_gene: TRBV6-5
d_gene: NA
CDR3nt: TGTGCCAGCCGGGACTCAACCCAGGCCTCTGAAGCTTTCTTT
CDR3aa: CASRDSTQASEAFF

j_gene: TRBJ2-1
abundance: NA
v_gene: TRBV7-2
d_gene: TRBD2
CDR3nt: TGTGCCAGCAGCTTAGAGCGGCTAGCGGCTCACAATGAGCAGTTCTTC
CDR3aa: CASSLERLAAHNEQFF

j_gene: TRBJ2-5
abundance: NA
v_gene: TRBV4-3
d_gene: NA
CDR3nt: TGCGCCAGCAGCCAGGCCTGGACAGTCACAGAGACCCAGTACTTC
CDR3aa: CASSQAWTVTETQYF

j_gene: TRBJ2-1
abundance: NA
v_gene: TRBV27
d_gene: TRBD2
CDR3nt: TGTGCCAGCAGTTCGATCCATCTAGCGGGGGGGCCGAGTGAGCAGTTCTTC
CDR3aa: CASSSIHLAGGPSEQFF

j_gene: TRBJ2-3
abundance: NA
v_gene: TRBV9
d_gene: TRBD2
CDR3nt: TGTGCCAGCAGCAGACTAGCGGGGGACACAGATACGCAGTATTTT
CDR3aa: CASSRLAGDTDTQYF